Listed below are T cell receptor beta chains from one sample, sequenced in a study of CD8+CD57+ T cells in acquired aplastic anemia. TCRdb independently ran MiXCR on the reads; one entry per CDR3 protein. The sample has around 430,000 distinct CDR3 sequences, 25% to 40% seen once. The sequenced material came from sorted CD4+, CD8+, or CD8+CD57+ T cells (not recorded which) from PBMCs. The origin of the receptors is a human donor with aplastic anemia. The conserved cysteine and the conserved F or W are not part of the CDR3 here. Fields, in order: CDR3 protein, J gene, D gene, V gene. The D gene is left open where the match is weak.

ASSSDPTGNYGYT TRBJ1-2 TRBD1 TRBV9
ASSSNRGSETQY TRBJ2-5 TRBD1 TRBV5-6
ASSWTEGSEQY TRBJ2-7 . TRBV2
ASSLEGAAYGYT TRBJ1-2 . TRBV13
ASSRDFGYT TRBJ1-2 . TRBV12-3/TRBV12-4
ASNFLGVEFSSYEQY TRBJ2-7 . TRBV5-2
ASSDRLYYEQY TRBJ2-7 . TRBV6-4
ASSLMEVGELF TRBJ2-2 . TRBV7-6
ASSQRQGQNYGYT TRBJ1-2 TRBD1 TRBV13
ASSASPMQETQY TRBJ2-5 . TRBV25-1